Below, 6 T cell receptor beta chains from the same sample are listed, as sequenced in a study of shared clonotypes between healthy human individuals. Here immunoSEQ multiplex PCR was the method, and the copy in TCRdb shows in-frame clones only, minus some. This table holds around 1.4 million clones, about 98.5% found once. Material: naive CD4+ T cells sorted from blood. Subset reported: CD45RA+ positively selected. These TCRs come from a man younger than 40 in good health.

The chain combines TRBV7-9 with TRBJ1-1; D possibly corresponds to TRBD1 (5 bases). V lost 4 bases and J lost 4, with 10 bases in between. The CDR3 sequence is 13 residues long. Germline CDR1 and CDR2: SEHNR and FQNEAQ (reference sequence). The CDR3 region is CASSSGRATEAFF. The CDR3 nucleotides are TGTGCCAGCAGCTCCGGCAGGGCCACTGAAGCTTTCTTT.

The CDR3 reads CASSLPRDRGSYEQYF. CDR3 DNA sequence: TGTGCCAGCAGCTTACCCCGGGACAGGGGCTCCTACGAGCAGTACTTC. This sequence joins TRBV7-2 and TRBJ2-7; the match to TRBD1 covers 10 bases. The CDR3 is 16 residues long. The germline gives CDR1 SGHTA, CDR2 FQGNSA. V dropped 2 bases and J dropped 0; count of bases not matched to a gene: 4.

The chain carries TRBV27 and TRBJ2-7; D uncertain. CDR1 MNHEY and CDR2 SMNVEV come from the germline V gene (reference sequence). The CDR3 length is 16 residues. V was shortened by 5 bases and J by 0 bases, with 17 bases between the two germline ends. CDR3: CASSPIGPASSYEQYF. In DNA form, the CDR3 reads TGTGCCAGCAGTCCTATTGGCCCGGCCAGCTCCTACGAGCAGTACTTC.

The rearrangement uses TRBV15 and TRBJ1-2; TRBD1 might be the D (5 bases). This CDR3 is 14 amino acids long. V lost 5 bases, J lost 5 bases, and 15 bases lay in between. Germline-derived CDR1 and CDR2 are LNHNV and YYDKDF (reference sequence). The CDR3, as DNA: TGTGCCACCAGCGGAGGGTACAGGCCGTATGGCTACACCTTC. Its protein product is CATSGGYRPYGYTF. Full variable domain (missing parts from reference TRBV15 and TRBJ1-2): DAMVIQNPRYQVTQFGKPVTLSCSQTLNHNVMYWYQQKSSQAPKLLFHYYDKDFNNEADTPDNFQSRRPNTSFCFLDIRSPGLGDTAMYLCATSGGYRPYGYTFGSGTRLTVV.

V is TRBV7-9 and J is TRBJ2-1, with TRBD1 identical over 11 bases. The germline gives CDR1 SEHNR, CDR2 FQNEAQ (reference sequence). J was trimmed by 4 bases and V by 1 base; bases with no gene match: 9. CDR3 length: 18 amino acids. CDR3 nucleotides: TGTGCCAGCAGCTTAGGGACAGGGGGCCTCGGGTTTTACAATGAGCAGTTCTTC. Its protein product is CASSLGTGGLGFYNEQFF. Based on the CDR3 plus reference TRBV7-9 and TRBJ2-1, the full variable domain is DTGVSQNPRHKITKRGQNVTFRCDPISEHNRLYWYRQTLGQGPEFLTYFQNEAQLEKSRLLSDRFSAERPKGSFSTLEIQRTEQGDSAMYLCASSLGTGGLGFYNEQFFGPGTRLTVL.

The chain uses TRBV11-3 and TRBJ2-7, with D hard to call. The CDR3 spans 12 residues. CDR1 and CDR2 (germline): SGHNT, YENEEA. V lost 3 bases, J lost 3 bases, and 6 bases lay in between. CDR3 nucleotide sequence: TGTGCCAGCAGCTTCGACCGCTACGAGCAGTACTTC. Protein product: CASSFDRYEQYF.